This TCR beta chain was profiled in a study of T cell responses to AZD1222 COVID-19 vaccine. Study outcomes and limitations: Just a handful of AZD1222 recipients tested seropositive at baseline. Distributed over spike, vaccine-associated CD4 TCRs predominated at 160-218 and 743-854. Possibly, clonal diversity was underestimated; donors were largely white British and included more females.

This CDR3 spans 13 amino acids. Assay: immunoSEQ multiplex PCR; the TCRdb copy retains only in-frame clones and omits some. The table records about 35,000 clones, under 90% of them present only once. On this clone: The antigen is not known.

This sequence originates from an adult who received the AZD1222 COVID-19 vaccine. The source material was peripheral blood, sampled 28 days after the second AZD1222 dose. The V gene is TRBV1, the J gene TRBJ2-3; the table's TRBD2 call for D was not verified on the DNA. TRBV1 is deemed a pseudogene. DNA for the CDR3: TGCACCGTCTTGGGGGGAGGCACAGATACGCAGTATTTT. Residues: CTVLGGGTDTQYF.